A selection of T cell receptor beta chains follows, all from one sample in a study of regulatory T cells in long-lasting Graves disease. TCRdb passed the multiplex PCR reads through MiXCR, listing each CDR3 protein once. The table shows approximately 400,000 distinct CDR3 sequences, with about 15% occurring only once. The data also belong to a second study, concerning T cells in Graves' hyperthyroidism and ophthalmopathy.

The starting material was peripheral blood mononuclear cells (PBMCs), obtained at new diagnosis, from a patient treated with antithyroid drugs. The source of these receptors is a woman aged 40 to 50 with Graves disease. Both conserved end residues are part of each CDR3. D genes are given only for firm matches. Clone size is stated in some rows and not others, as once, few, many or a class when expanded.

v_gene	d_gene	abundance	j_gene	CDR3aa	CDR3nt
TRBV19	-	many	TRBJ2-5	CASRGGRGRETQYF	TGTGCCAGTAGGGGAGGCCGGGGGAGGGAGACCCAGTACTTC
TRBV28	-	few	TRBJ2-1	CASSPGAVRYNEQFF	TGTGCCAGCAGTCCGGGAGCGGTTCGGTACAATGAGCAGTTCTTC
TRBV11-1	TRBD2	many	TRBJ2-2	CASLGKAVSSGRKNTGELFF	TGTGCCAGTCTCGGGAAGGCGGTGTCTAGCGGGAGGAAGAACACCGGGGAGCTGTTTTTT
TRBV12-3/TRBV12-4	-	many	TRBJ2-7	CASSPFTAEQYF	TGTGCCAGCAGCCCTTTCACGGCCGAGCAGTACTTC
TRBV27	-	many	TRBJ1-2	CASRTGALGYTF	TGTGCCAGCAGAACGGGGGCCCTCGGCTACACCTTC
TRBV5-1	-	many	TRBJ2-2	CASSSGPRNTGELFF	TGCGCCAGCAGCTCGGGACCGAGGAACACCGGGGAGCTGTTTTTT
TRBV27	-	few	TRBJ2-7	CASSLSSPYEQYF	TGTGCCAGCAGTTTATCTTCCCCGTACGAGCAGTACTTC
TRBV24-1	-	many	TRBJ2-1	CATSDFRQNNEQFF	TGTGCCACCAGTGATTTCCGACAGAACAATGAGCAGTTCTTC
TRBV11-3	-	-	TRBJ2-4	CASSFPRGGVAKNIQYF	TGTGCCAGCAGCTTTCCGAGAGGGGGGGTAGCCAAAAACATTCAGTACTTC
TRBV7-9	-	few	TRBJ2-3	CASSLPTWDTQYF	TGTGCCAGCAGCTTGCCGACCTGGGATACGCAGTATTTT
TRBV19	-	-	TRBJ1-3	CASSDDRDSGNTIYF	TGTGCCAGTAGTGACGACCGAGACTCTGGAAACACCATATATTTT
TRBV12-3/TRBV12-4	-	-	TRBJ2-7	CASSSSKPAYEQYF	TGTGCCAGCAGTTCATCTAAACCTGCCTACGAGCAGTACTTC
TRBV18	-	many	TRBJ2-5	CASSPPGGQQETQYF	TGTGCCAGCTCACCACCGGGAGGACAGCAAGAGACCCAGTACTTC
TRBV24-1	-	few	TRBJ2-5	CATSDTNGETQYF	TGTGCCACCAGTGACACGAACGGCGAGACCCAGTACTTC
TRBV20-1	TRBD2	few	TRBJ2-3	CSAWLTSGKYTQYF	TGCAGTGCTTGGCTCACTAGCGGGAAATATACGCAGTATTTT
TRBV20-1	-	many	TRBJ1-5	CSARDQNNQPQHF	TGCAGTGCTAGAGATCAGAACAATCAGCCCCAGCATTTT
TRBV10-1	TRBD1	-	TRBJ2-7	CASSDGTAYSYEQYF	TGCGCCAGCAGTGATGGGACAGCTTACTCCTACGAGCAGTACTTC
TRBV7-2	-	many	TRBJ2-3	CASSLGSASTDTQYF	TGTGCCAGCAGCCTCGGGTCAGCTAGCACAGATACGCAGTATTTT
TRBV6-2/TRBV6-3	-	-	TRBJ2-5	CASTLYSSGSETQYF	TGTGCCAGCACACTCTATTCGAGTGGCTCCGAGACCCAGTACTTC
TRBV20-1	TRBD2	many	TRBJ2-1	CSASDTSGSPAYNEQFF	TGCAGTGCTAGTGATACTAGCGGGAGCCCCGCTTACAATGAGCAGTTCTTC
TRBV28	-	many	TRBJ1-1	CASSFGWVTEAFF	TGTGCCAGCAGTTTTGGTTGGGTGACTGAAGCTTTCTTT
TRBV20-1	TRBD1	-	TRBJ1-5	CSANRGTLRYCNQPQHF	TGCAGTGCTAACAGGGGGACTTTACGCTATTGCAATCAGCCCCAGCATTTT
TRBV7-9	TRBD2	many	TRBJ2-1	CASIVGTSGFNEQFF	TGTGCCAGCATTGTCGGGACTAGCGGGTTCAATGAGCAGTTCTTC
TRBV9	-	-	TRBJ2-4	CASSVGGTGNIQYF	TGTGCCAGCAGCGTAGGCGGGACCGGAAACATTCAGTACTTC
TRBV3-1	-	-	TRBJ1-1	CASSQERGAAEAFF	TGTGCCAGCAGCCAAGAGAGGGGGGCCGCTGAAGCTTTCTTT
TRBV12-3/TRBV12-4	-	many	TRBJ1-1	CASRKMADTEAFF	TGTGCCAGCCGTAAAATGGCGGACACTGAAGCTTTCTTT
TRBV3-1	-	-	TRBJ2-7	CASSGGLPYEQYF	TGTGCCAGCAGCGGCGGCCTTCCCTACGAGCAGTACTTC
TRBV6-1	-	many	TRBJ1-1	CASTLRRSTTEAFF	TGTGCCAGCACTTTAAGACGGTCCACCACTGAAGCTTTCTTT
TRBV5-1	TRBD1	many	TRBJ2-7	CASSHGRTGGEQYF	TGCGCCAGCAGCCATGGAAGGACAGGGGGCGAGCAGTACTTC
TRBV2	TRBD1	-	TRBJ1-5	CASKWDRHSNQPQHF	TGTGCCAGCAAATGGGACAGACATAGCAATCAGCCCCAGCATTTT
TRBV27	-	many	TRBJ2-1	CASSFDSNNEQFF	TGTGCCAGCAGTTTCGACTCAAACAATGAGCAGTTCTTC
TRBV19	-	-	TRBJ2-2	CASSIGAGFGTGELFF	TGTGCCAGTAGTATAGGGGCAGGGTTTGGAACCGGGGAGCTGTTTTTT
TRBV2	-	many	TRBJ1-4	CASRIGGAANEKLFF	TGTGCCAGCAGAATAGGGGGGGCAGCTAATGAAAAACTGTTTTTT
TRBV6-2/TRBV6-3	-	few	TRBJ2-3	CASNPHGPGTDTQYF	TGTGCCAGTAACCCTCACGGACCTGGCACAGATACGCAGTATTTT
TRBV15	TRBD1	once	TRBJ2-7	CATSRFGGQETYEQYF	TGTGCCACCAGCCGATTTGGGGGACAGGAGACCTACGAGCAGTACTTC
TRBV12-3/TRBV12-4	-	-	TRBJ1-3	CASRKKNTIYF	TGTGCCAGCAGGAAAAAAAACACCATATATTTT
TRBV10-3	TRBD1	many	TRBJ1-1	CAISGQGLNTEAFF	TGTGCCATCAGCGGACAGGGACTAAACACTGAAGCTTTCTTT
TRBV6-1	-	many	TRBJ1-1	CASSRSTGNTEAFF	TGTGCCAGCAGCCGATCGACAGGGAACACTGAAGCTTTCTTT
TRBV3-1	-	many	TRBJ2-7	CASSPGAGTYEQYF	TGTGCCAGCAGCCCCGGGGCGGGTACCTACGAGCAGTACTTC
TRBV27	-	few	TRBJ2-7	CASSLQAYVEEQYF	TGTGCCAGCAGTCTACAGGCCTACGTAGAAGAGCAGTACTTC
TRBV11-1	-	many	TRBJ2-1	CASSLNPVGSGHNEQFF	TGTGCCAGCAGCTTAAACCCAGTGGGGTCGGGCCACAATGAGCAGTTCTTC
TRBV9	-	many	TRBJ1-1	CASSPHQTGFDTEAFF	TGTGCCAGCAGCCCCCACCAGACAGGTTTCGACACTGAAGCTTTCTTT
TRBV27	-	few	TRBJ2-7	CASSFRGSSYEQYF	TGTGCCAGCAGTTTCCGGGGTTCCTCCTACGAGCAGTACTTC
TRBV28	-	many	TRBJ1-5	CASSFGHSQPQHF	TGTGCCAGCAGTTTCGGACACTCCCAGCCCCAGCATTTT
TRBV12-3/TRBV12-4	-	many	TRBJ1-2	CASTKGDDGTF	TGTGCCAGCACCAAGGGAGACGATGGCACCTTC
TRBV2	TRBD2	many	TRBJ2-3	CASNILAGGTDTQYF	TGTGCCAGCAATATACTAGCGGGAGGCACAGATACGCAGTATTTT